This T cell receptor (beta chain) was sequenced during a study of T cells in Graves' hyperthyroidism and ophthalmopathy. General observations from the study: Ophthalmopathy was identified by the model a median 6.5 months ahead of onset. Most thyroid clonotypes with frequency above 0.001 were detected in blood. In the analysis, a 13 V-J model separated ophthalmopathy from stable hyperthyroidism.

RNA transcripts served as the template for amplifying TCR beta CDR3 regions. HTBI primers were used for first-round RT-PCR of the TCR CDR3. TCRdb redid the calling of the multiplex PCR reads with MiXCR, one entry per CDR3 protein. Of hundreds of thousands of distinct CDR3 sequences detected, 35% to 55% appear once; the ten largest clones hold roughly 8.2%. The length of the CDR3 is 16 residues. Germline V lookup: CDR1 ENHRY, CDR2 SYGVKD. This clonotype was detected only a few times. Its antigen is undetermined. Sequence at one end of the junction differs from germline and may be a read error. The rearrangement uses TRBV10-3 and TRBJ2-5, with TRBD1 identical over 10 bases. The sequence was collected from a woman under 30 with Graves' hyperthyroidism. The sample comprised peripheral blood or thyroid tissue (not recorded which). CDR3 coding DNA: TGTGCCAGCAGTCAGAGGACAGGGGGGATTTTAGAGACCCAGTACTTC. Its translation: CASSQRTGGILETQYF.